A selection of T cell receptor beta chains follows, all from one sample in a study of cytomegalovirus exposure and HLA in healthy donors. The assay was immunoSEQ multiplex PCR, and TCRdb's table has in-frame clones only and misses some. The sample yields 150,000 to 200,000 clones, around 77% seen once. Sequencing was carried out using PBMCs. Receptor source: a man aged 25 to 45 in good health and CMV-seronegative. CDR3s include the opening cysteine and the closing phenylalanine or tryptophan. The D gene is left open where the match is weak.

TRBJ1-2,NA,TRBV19,CASRGGVHGYTF
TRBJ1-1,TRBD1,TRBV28,CASSGMGQMNTEAFF
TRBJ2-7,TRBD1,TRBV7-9,CASSLAGQGAFEQYF
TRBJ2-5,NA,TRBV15,CATKATGDRQETQYF
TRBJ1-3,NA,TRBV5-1,CASSLERTTGNTIYF
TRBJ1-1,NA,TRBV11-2,CASSLEGGYEAFF
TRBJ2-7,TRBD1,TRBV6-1,CASSAGTGAYEQYF
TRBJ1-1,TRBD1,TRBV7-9,CASSPGANRGTEAFF
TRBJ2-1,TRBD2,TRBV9,CASSLAGGPYNEQFF
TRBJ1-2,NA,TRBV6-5,CASSCPDCYGYTF
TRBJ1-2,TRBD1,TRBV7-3,CASSTPPGQGRGYTF
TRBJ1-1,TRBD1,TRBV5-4,CASSLPDRMNTEAFF
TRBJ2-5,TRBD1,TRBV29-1,CSVGTGRETQYF
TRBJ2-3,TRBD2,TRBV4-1,CASSQTSSGKRADTQYF
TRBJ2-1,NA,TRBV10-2,CASSESTAYNEQFF
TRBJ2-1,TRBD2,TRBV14,CASSRSAGVFYNEQFF
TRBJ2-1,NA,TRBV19,CASSGREVWNEQFF
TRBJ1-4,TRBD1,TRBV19,CASSIWTGASEKLFF
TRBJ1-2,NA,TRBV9,CASSVASGNYGYTF
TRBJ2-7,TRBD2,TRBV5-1,CASSLPWVAGGHEQYF
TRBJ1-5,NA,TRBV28,CASARRYSNQPQHF
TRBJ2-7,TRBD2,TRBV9,CASSVTAGGFYEQYF
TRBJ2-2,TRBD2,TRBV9,CASSVVIAGSRGELFF
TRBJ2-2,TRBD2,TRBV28,CASSFLLTSGNTGELFF
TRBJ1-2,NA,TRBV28,CASRPRTGIYGYTF
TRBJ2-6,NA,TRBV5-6,CASSFNRVSGANVLTF
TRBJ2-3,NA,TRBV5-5,CASSLGGTDTQYF
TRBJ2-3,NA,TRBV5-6,CASSLYSTDTQYF
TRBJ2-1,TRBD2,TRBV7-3,CASSSSGGSTYNEQFF
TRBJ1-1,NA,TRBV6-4,CASSDSGHRGTEAFF
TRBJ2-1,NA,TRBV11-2,CASSLGDYEQFF
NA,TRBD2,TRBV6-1,CATMGTSGSEQYF
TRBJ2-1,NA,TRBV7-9,CATTIGGYNEQFF